What follows are 21 T cell receptor beta chains derived from one specimen sequenced in a study of cytomegalovirus exposure and HLA in healthy donors. Amplification used 60 Vbeta primers and 13 Jbeta primers. The method was immunoSEQ multiplex PCR; TCRdb's version includes in-frame clones alone and lacks a portion of them. The repertoire holds some 130,000 clones, with around 85% as singletons. Input material: PBMCs. The receptor source for this set is a woman in her 30s in good health and CMV-seropositive.

V gene TRBV11-2 combines with J gene TRBJ2-2; D is undetermined. CDR3 size: 13 residues. The V and J ends lost 1 base and 10 bases respectively, with 10 bases between them. From germline, CDR1 is SGHAT and CDR2 FQNNGV. The CDR3 is CASSLVPTLELFF. The DNA of the CDR3 is TGTGCCAGCAGCTTAGTTCCGACACTGGAGCTGTTTTTT.

This clone was seen a handful of times. The chain is built from TRBV19 and TRBJ2-7, with 10 positions matching TRBD1. CDR1 is LNHDA, CDR2 SQIVND, per germline (reference sequence). CDR3 length: 13 residues. Germline trimming cut 2 bases from V and 7 bases from J; bases unmatched to any gene: 2. The CDR3: CASSIKGQGEQYF. As DNA, the CDR3 is TGTGCCAGTAGTATAAAGGGACAGGGGGAGCAGTACTTC.

This clone was detected once. The V and J genes are TRBV15 and TRBJ2-7; 10 bases match TRBD1. Losses at the gene ends were 11 bases for V and 3 bases for J; bases not matched to a gene: 7. The CDR3 runs 13 residues. Germline CDR1 LNHNV, CDR2 YYDKDF (reference sequence). CDR3 sequence (DNA): TGTGCCTCCTCGAGGGACAGGGGCTACGAGCAGTACTTC. Translating gives CASSRDRGYEQYF.

The chain couples TRBV7-6 to TRBJ2-1; D might be TRBD2 (6 bases). Germline lookup yields CDR1 SGHVS and CDR2 FNYEAQ. The V and J ends lost 5 bases and 7 bases respectively, with 18 bases between them. This CDR3 has 15 amino acids. CDR3 residues: CASSPRTGEKNEQFF. CDR3 DNA sequence: TGTGCCAGCAGCCCAAGGACGGGAGAGAAGAATGAGCAGTTCTTC. Full variable domain (remainder filled in from reference TRBV7-6 and TRBJ2-1): GAGVSQSPRYKVTKRGQDVALRCDPISGHVSLYWYRQALGQGPEFLTYFNYEAQQDKSGLPNDRFSAERPEGSISTLTIQRTEQRDSAMYRCASSPRTGEKNEQFFGPGTRLTVL.

Turning to this clone: The conserved closing phenylalanine or tryptophan is absent in this CDR3, likely reflecting a read error. The chain combines TRBV5-1 with TRBJ2-6; 8 bases agree with TRBD1. The germline CDR1 and CDR2 sequences are SGHRS and YFSETQ. Losses at the gene ends were 4 bases for V and 10 bases for J; bases not matched to a gene: 7. This CDR3 contains 14 residues. CDR3 sequence reads: CASSQGQEVNVLTL. The CDR3 DNA reads as TGCGCCAGCAGCCAGGGACAGGAGGTGAACGTCCTGACTCTC.

J is TRBJ2-1 and V is TRBV6-1; 11 bases align to TRBD2. The V segment lost 4 bases and the J segment 3 bases; nucleotides outside the gene matches: 5. The germline gives CDR1 MNHNS, CDR2 SASEGT. The length of the CDR3 is 16 residues. The CDR3 spells CASSAETSGIYNEQFF. The CDR3 DNA follows: TGTGCCAGCAGTGCTGAGACTAGCGGGATCTACAATGAGCAGTTCTTC.

The chain joins TRBV29-1 to TRBJ1-1; the D gene is possibly TRBD1 (5 bases). The V end lost 5 bases, the J end lost 7 bases, and 17 bases lay between the germline ends. The CDR3 has 13 amino acids. Germline V gives CDR1 SQVTM, CDR2 ANQGSEA. CDR3 sequence reads: CSVLIPSTDEAFF. DNA of the CDR3: TGCAGCGTTCTCATTCCGTCGACAGATGAAGCTTTCTTT.

The V gene is TRBV18, the J gene TRBJ2-7; 13 bases match TRBD2. CDR3 length equals 15 residues. After removal of 3 bases from V and 7 bases from J, the junction contained 6 bases not matched to a gene. Germline lookup yields CDR1 KGHSH and CDR2 LQKENI. DNA of the CDR3: TGTGCCAGCTCACCGGGACTAGCGGGATGGGGAGAGCAGTACTTC. Its protein product is CASSPGLAGWGEQYF.

The chain recombines TRBV27 with TRBJ1-5; tentatively, D is TRBD1 (5 bases). The CDR3 contains 16 residues. Germline lookup yields CDR1 MNHEY and CDR2 SMNVEV (reference sequence). V lost 6 bases and J 2 bases, leaving 17 bases between the germline ends. This CDR3 is CASSPWGFSGNQPQHF. As DNA, the CDR3 is TGTGCCAGCAGCCCATGGGGCTTTTCGGGCAATCAGCCCCAGCATTTT.

Notes on this clone: Compared with germline, one end of the junction differs, possibly owing to a read error. The chain has TRBV6-5 and TRBJ1-2; 9 nucleotides match TRBD1. The CDR3 length is 12 residues. Germline CDR1 reads MNHEY; CDR2 reads SVGAGI. The CDR3 region is CASTDRGDRVSF. CDR3 bases: TGTGCCAGCACCGACCGGGGGGACAGGGTATCCTTC.

The chain combines TRBV28 with TRBJ1-5; a weak D match, TRBD1 (5 bases). CDR1 is MDHEN and CDR2 is SYDVKM in the germline V gene. The CDR3 is 17 amino acids. The germline V and J ends were trimmed by 5 bases and 1 base, with 18 bases remaining between them. The CDR3 reads CASSPISGARSNQPQHF. DNA of the CDR3: TGTGCCAGCAGTCCCATTAGCGGGGCCCGAAGCAATCAGCCCCAGCATTTT.

The chain couples TRBV28 to TRBJ2-1; 12 bases agree with TRBD2. V trimming: 0 bases; J trimming: 4 bases; junction bases outside the gene matches: 10. Germline V CDR1 and CDR2: MDHEN, SYDVKM. The CDR3 contains 19 residues. The CDR3 DNA is TGTGCCAGCAGTTTATGGGCTAGCGGGAGGGCCGGGATTTACAATGAGCAGTTCTTC. This encodes CASSLWASGRAGIYNEQFF.

The chain's CDR3 is CASSSRDRGNEAFF. For the CDR3, the DNA is TGTGCCAGCAGCTCCCGGGACAGGGGAAACGAAGCTTTCTTT. V and J are TRBV5-4 and TRBJ1-1; 10 bases agree with TRBD1. The germline V gene has CDR1 SGHNT and CDR2 YYREEE (reference sequence). Germline trimming cut 3 bases from V and 8 bases from J; bases unmatched to any gene: 7. The CDR3 consists of 14 residues. Complete variable domain (other parts from reference TRBV5-4 and TRBJ1-1): ETGVTQSPTHLIKTRGQQVTLRCSSQSGHNTVSWYQQALGQGPQFIFQYYREEENGRGNFPPRFSGLQFPNYSSELNVNALELDDSALYLCASSSRDRGNEAFFGQGTRLTVV.

This chain links TRBV27 with TRBJ2-1; 7 nucleotides agree with TRBD1. V was clipped by 3 bases and J by 1 base; unmatched bases: 6. Germline CDR1 MNHEY, CDR2 SMNVEV (reference sequence). The CDR3 contains 16 residues. Here the CDR3 reads CASSFFDRASYNEQFF. In DNA, the CDR3 is TGTGCCAGCAGTTTCTTCGACAGGGCGTCCTACAATGAGCAGTTCTTC.

This rearrangement joins TRBV28 to TRBJ2-7, with D possibly matching TRBD2 (6 bases). Between the trimmed V and J ends, which lost 6 bases and 6 bases, there was a span of 12 bases. The germline CDR1 and CDR2 sequences are MDHEN and SYDVKM. The CDR3 consists of 12 residues. The CDR3 nucleotides are TGTGCCAGCAGCCCCGTGGGGGGCGAGCAGTACTTC. It specifies CASSPVGGEQYF.

This chain uses TRBV5-1 with TRBJ2-5, with D perhaps TRBD2 (6 bases). Trimming left V 0 bases short and J 3 bases short, with 12 bases between. Germline assignment: CDR1 SGHRS and CDR2 YFSETQ. The length of the CDR3 is 15 residues. The CDR3, as DNA: TGCGCCAGCAGCTTGGAGCAGCGGAGGGAAGAGACCCAGTACTTC. It specifies CASSLEQRREETQYF.

V is TRBV6-5 and J is TRBJ1-2; TRBD1 aligns across 7 bases. Germline assignment: CDR1 MNHEY and CDR2 SVGAGI. The J segment lost 4 bases and the V segment lost 6 bases, leaving 5 bases of the junction unmatched. There are 13 residues in the CDR3. This chain's CDR3 is CASRPTGSYGYTF. CDR3 bases: TGTGCCAGCAGGCCGACAGGGTCCTATGGCTACACCTTC.

V usage is TRBV5-1 and J usage is TRBJ1-4; maybe TRBD1 (5 bases). This CDR3 has 14 residues. In germline, CDR1 is SGHRS, CDR2 YFSETQ. Between the trimmed V and J ends, which lost 4 bases and 2 bases, there was a span of 9 bases. DNA for the CDR3: TGCGCCAGCAGCCTGGAGGGGACTAATGAAAAACTGTTTTTT. It translates to CASSLEGTNEKLFF.

This chain joins TRBV29-1 and TRBJ2-1; D remains unclear. The CDR3 spans 13 residues. The germline V and J ends were trimmed by 0 bases and 12 bases, with 15 bases remaining between them. The germline V gene encodes CDR1 SQVTM and CDR2 ANQGSEA. DNA for the CDR3: TGCAGCGTTGAAGATCTCCTCAGGCAAGGGCAGTTCTTC. This translates into CSVEDLLRQGQFF.

This chain uses TRBV9 with TRBJ2-7; TRBD2 agrees at 8 bases. The germline V gene encodes CDR1 SGDLS and CDR2 YYNGEE. V gave up 0 bases and J gave up 1 base; unmatched junction bases: 9. The CDR3 covers 17 residues. In DNA form, the CDR3 reads TGTGCCAGCAGCGTAGCCCCCAACGGGAGGGGATCCTACGAGCAGTACTTC. Residues: CASSVAPNGRGSYEQYF.

The chain carries TRBV5-4 and TRBJ2-6, with D possibly TRBD1 on 6 matching bases. V shed 4 bases and J shed 0 bases, with 11 bases lying between them. The CDR3 has 16 residues. Looked up from germline, CDR1 is SGHNT and CDR2 is YYREEE (reference sequence). CDR3 region: CASSQKDSSGANVLTF. The DNA of the CDR3 is TGTGCCAGCAGCCAAAAGGACAGCTCTGGGGCCAACGTCCTGACTTTC.